This paragraph reports one TCR beta chain. This clonotype was detected many times. What this receptor recognizes is not known. The sample holds no much larger clone one base away, and base qualities are not on file. The sample's time point, from its label and the paper: patch test 1, 2 weeks after DPC sensitization. This specimen's treatment or condition label, per the study, means: therapeutic diphenylcyclopropenone sensitization with weekly scalp DPC. At each patch-test visit, blood was drawn before the patch test was applied. Patients were eligible if aged 18 to 70, diagnosed with alopecia and judged suitable for DPC therapy, and pregnant patients were excluded. Total RNA was extracted from unfractionated whole blood that had been collected in Tempus Blood RNA tubes. The method behind the library was RACE. Sequencing instrument: NextSeq 500. Library preparation attached unique molecular identifiers to individual cDNA molecules for quantitative, reproducible TCR counting. For every blood RNA sample, sequencing covered both the TCR alpha and TCR beta chains. In the original analysis: The median number of TCRs per sample was some 100,000, ranging from about 20,000 to 750,000. V, J and CDR3 annotation of the TCR reads was performed with the Decombinator software suite. Every sample was subsampled to the same number of TCRs (28,000) for the PS versus PT1 abundance plots. Expanded TCRs were defined as absent before sensitization and observed at least eight times at the 2-week time point. The public reads were run again by TCRdb, first through fastp at Q25 and then through MiXCR, and only productive beta chains were kept. Identical CDR3 protein sequences are pooled into one entry, listed with their most common genes and DNA. The V and J calls here are based on TCRdb, not the publication. A total of about 340,000 distinct CDR3 sequences appear in this sample, around 7% of them only once. Around 8.2% of the sample belongs to the ten largest clones.

These data originate in a study of human T cells and chemical hapten exposure (dated by TCRdb to 2020 to 2023). Looking at the study overall: For sensitization, 2% DPC in acetone was applied to a roughly 2 cm by roughly 2 cm area of upper inner arm skin. Throughout the study period of about 23 weeks, patients also received therapeutic DPC doses to the scalp every week. Patch tests used Finn chambers with 0.01% DPC on the upper back, scored after 6 days by International Contact Dermatitis Research Group standards. Alopecia areata with under or over 50% scalp involvement, alopecia totalis and alopecia universalis were represented in the patient cohort, which was mostly female. The libraries were sequenced as a pool, and the TCR yield per sample differed mostly because of small variations in library volumes within the pool. Peripheral blood TCR repertoire changes were tracked in vivo in alopecia patients during primary and secondary sensitization to the hapten diphenylcyclopropenone (DPC). Patient blood was sampled pre-sensitization (week 0) and at 2, 6 and about 24 weeks after DPC sensitization. Blood for TCR sequencing was provided by twenty-nine alopecia patients at one to four time points (pre-sensitization, 2, 6 and 24 weeks). The research as a whole found: The number of PT1 expanded TCRs positively correlated with patch test score, significant at thresholds 8, 16 and 32 but not 4. After repeated subsampling, the strength of the expansion versus patch-test correlation and the threshold at which it became significant changed. Expanded TCRs formed significantly more large CDR3 similarity clusters than pre-sensitization or healthy control sets, consistent with antigen-driven responses. No change with DPC sensitization was found in the number of TCRs above 1 in 1000 frequency, and no evidence of global repertoire structure alterations was found. Because every patient had alopecia, a presumed autoimmune disease, the patients' immune response might differ from that of healthy individuals.

V gives up 5 bases and J gives up 4 bases, and the segment between their germline ends measures 8 bases. The CDR3, from cysteine to phenylalanine, totals 12 residues. Only the CDR3 DNA stays, 36 bases, in frame from base 1. From a lookup of the germline V gene, CDR1 and CDR2 are SGHRS and YFSETQ. The sequence derives from a woman aged 18-29 years with alopecia areata. Some clones in this sample may be carry-over from other donors' samples. Sequenced material: whole blood, taken in connection with sensitization to the hapten diphenylcyclopropenone (DPC). The sequence is built from TRBV5-1 and TRBJ2-3; the D gene is perhaps TRBD1, on 6 matching bases. At the DNA level, the sequence is TGCGCCAGCAGACAGGGTTCAGATACGCAGTATTTT. It is translated as CASRQGSDTQYF.